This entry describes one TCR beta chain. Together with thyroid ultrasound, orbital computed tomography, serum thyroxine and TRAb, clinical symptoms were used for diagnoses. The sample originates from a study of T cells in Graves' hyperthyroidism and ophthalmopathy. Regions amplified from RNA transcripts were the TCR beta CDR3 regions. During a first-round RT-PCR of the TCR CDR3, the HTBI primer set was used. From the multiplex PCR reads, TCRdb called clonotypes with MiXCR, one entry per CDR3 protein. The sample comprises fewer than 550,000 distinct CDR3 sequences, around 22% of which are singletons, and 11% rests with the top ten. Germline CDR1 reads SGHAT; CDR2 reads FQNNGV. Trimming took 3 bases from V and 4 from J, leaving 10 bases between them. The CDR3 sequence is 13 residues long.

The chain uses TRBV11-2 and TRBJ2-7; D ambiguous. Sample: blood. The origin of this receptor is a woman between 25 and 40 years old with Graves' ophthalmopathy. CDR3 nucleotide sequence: TGTGCCAGCAGCTTTCAGCCTACTTACGAGCAGTACTTC. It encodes CASSFQPTYEQYF.